The source of this T cell receptor (beta chain) is a study of control samples from healthy donors and cancer patients (dated by TCRdb to 2018 to 2020). In the germline V gene, CDR1 corresponds to MDHEN and CDR2 to SYDVKM. The CDR3 goes from the cysteine to the phenylalanine over 13 residues. The sequence is cut down to CDR3 DNA, 39 bases in frame from base 1. The germline V end is reduced by 6 bases and the J end by 11 bases; junction bases left unmatched: 10. Of note for this clone: This receptor's antigen is unknown. Per-base quality was not reported, and no clone a single base away is much larger than it.

Library preparation was by the immunoSEQ multiplex PCR assay. This immuneACCESS table, as held by TCRdb, lists in-frame sequences with V and J called but not all clones. Of the missing ones, under half trace to an unresolved V gene in checked studies; the others have no known cause. Across this sample there are under 150,000 clones, with over 90% seen only once. The ten biggest clones cover approximately 2.5% of the sample. The V and J segments used are TRBV28 and TRBJ1-5, with TRBD1 identical over 7 junction bases. The receptor's source is a man aged 25-40 years in good health. Sequences were obtained from blood. This receptor carries the CDR3 CASRLDRLGAQHF. The DNA sequence is TGTGCCAGCAGATTGGACAGGTTAGGGGCCCAGCATTTT.